Below are 29 T cell receptor beta chains sequenced from a single sample in a study of blood T cell repertoires in COVID-19. Method: immunoSEQ multiplex PCR; TCRdb's copy keeps in-frame clones and lacks some. The table includes roughly 150,000 clones, approximately 80% detected once. Specimen: PBMCs or T cells enriched from blood (not recorded which). Receptors originate from a man aged 65 to 85 who had been exposed to COVID-19.

This chain uses TRBV9 with TRBJ2-5; D not certain. The ends were cut back, 1 base at V and 5 bases at J, with 9 bases in the middle. Germline V gene sequence: CDR1 SGDLS, CDR2 YYNGEE. The CDR3 is made up of 13 amino acids. CDR3 loop: CASSVSVLETQYF. The CDR3 bases are TGTGCCAGCAGCGTAAGCGTGCTTGAGACCCAGTACTTC.

The chain joins TRBV3-1 (or the pseudogene TRBV3-2) to TRBJ1-1; D ambiguous. There are 12 residues in the CDR3. In germline, CDR1 is LGHDT, CDR2 YNNKEL (reference sequence). Trimming removed 6 bases at V and 5 bases at J, with 10 bases between. DNA for the CDR3: TGTGCCAGCAGTGGAGAGTCTACTGAAGCTTTCTTT. It translates to CASSGESTEAFF.

The V call is TRBV10-3, the J call TRBJ1-1; no definite D call. Per the germline V gene, CDR1 is ENHRY and CDR2 is SYGVKD. Trimming stripped 0 bases from V and 1 base from J, with 9 bases between. This CDR3 is 15 amino acids long. The CDR3: CAISESGDANTEAFF. DNA for the CDR3: TGTGCCATCAGTGAGTCGGGCGACGCGAACACTGAAGCTTTCTTT.

The rearrangement links TRBV15 to TRBJ1-2, with unresolved D. The CDR3 sequence is 14 residues long. Looked up from germline, CDR1 is LNHNV and CDR2 is YYDKDF (reference sequence). The V end lost 0 bases, the J end lost 5 bases, and 10 bases lay between the germline ends. This chain's CDR3 is CATSRDRGGYGYTF. The CDR3 DNA is TGTGCCACCAGCAGAGATCGAGGAGGGTATGGCTACACCTTC.

This clone was seen a single time. In DNA, the CDR3 is TGTGCCATCATGGATAGCGGGACGAACACCGGGGAGCTGTTTTTT. Translation: CAIMDSGTNTGELFF. V and J are TRBV10-3 and TRBJ2-2; 8 nucleotides align to TRBD2. The CDR3 totals 15 residues. V dropped 7 bases and J dropped 0; count of bases not matched to a gene: 4. The germline V gene has CDR1 ENHRY and CDR2 SYGVKD.

The chain combines TRBV28 with TRBJ2-1; 7 bases match TRBD2. The trim removed 3 bases at V and 0 bases at J, leaving 5 bases unmatched. Germline lookup yields CDR1 MDHEN and CDR2 SYDVKM. This CDR3 region has 16 residues. For the CDR3, the DNA is TGTGCCAGCAGTTTGGGGGTAGCGGGCTCCTACAATGAGCAGTTCTTC. Translation gives CASSLGVAGSYNEQFF.

J is TRBJ1-5 and V is TRBV30; a possible D gene is TRBD1 (6 bases). In germline, CDR1 is GTSNPN, CDR2 SVGIG (reference sequence). CDR3 length equals 13 residues. Trimming left V 4 bases short and J 7 bases short, with 14 bases between. CDR3 nucleotide sequence: TGTGCCTGGAACCTCGCAGGGGAACAGCCCCAGCATTTT. This translates into CAWNLAGEQPQHF.

The genes are TRBV6-2 or TRBV6-3 and TRBJ2-1; 7 bases agree with TRBD2. This CDR3 has 12 amino acids. Looked up from germline, CDR1 is MNHEY and CDR2 is SVGEGT. Trimming took 4 bases from V and 16 from J; bases not matched to a gene: 10. The CDR3 region is CASSSLLAKYFF. CDR3 nucleotide sequence: TGTGCCAGCAGTTCTTTACTAGCGAAGTATTTCTTC.

V gene TRBV6-2 or TRBV6-3 combines with J gene TRBJ1-5; 9 nucleotides line up with TRBD1. The CDR3 runs 17 residues. V shed 1 base and J 4 bases; nucleotides not matched to a gene: 8. CDR1 and CDR2 from the germline V gene are MNHEY and SVGEGT. The CDR3: CASSYFPGQGQNQPQHF. The DNA of the CDR3 is TGTGCCAGCAGTTACTTCCCCGGACAGGGGCAGAATCAGCCCCAGCATTTT.

The chain carries TRBV19 and TRBJ2-1, with 10 bases fitting TRBD2. The CDR3 loop spans 16 amino acids. Germline loops: CDR1 LNHDA, CDR2 SQIVND (reference sequence). The ends lost 4 bases at V and 4 bases at J; junction bases unmatched: 7. The CDR3 is CASSRSPSGSYNEQFF. As DNA, the CDR3 is TGTGCCAGTAGTAGATCGCCTAGCGGGAGTTACAATGAGCAGTTCTTC.

The rearrangement uses TRBV7-9 and TRBJ2-2, with D uncertain. This CDR3 comprises 15 residues. Germline lookup yields CDR1 SEHNR and CDR2 FQNEAQ (reference sequence). The germline V and J ends were trimmed by 6 bases and 4 bases, with 15 bases remaining between them. The CDR3 DNA reads as TGTGCCAGCAGTCCTCTTCTCACTGTCACCGGGGAGCTGTTTTTT. Amino acids: CASSPLLTVTGELFF.

As concerns this clone: Other DNA sequences in the same sample also yield this CDR3. The V gene is TRBV6-5, the J gene TRBJ2-7, with 7 bases fitting TRBD1. J gave up 3 bases and V 5 bases, and 4 bases lay outside the gene matches. This CDR3 region has 13 residues. Per the germline V gene, CDR1 is MNHEY and CDR2 is SVGAGI. The CDR3: CASSRDRGYEQYF. Written as DNA, the CDR3 is TGTGCCAGCAGTCGGGACAGAGGCTACGAGCAGTACTTC.

The rearrangement joins TRBV5-1 to TRBJ1-2, with TRBD1 identical over 8 bases. The CDR3 covers 15 residues. Trimming removed 3 bases from V and 6 bases from J; junction bases left unmatched: 10. CDR1 SGHRS and CDR2 YFSETQ come from the germline V gene. The CDR3 coding sequence is TGCGCCAGCAGCTCTTACAGGACAGGGAGGAATGGCTACACCTTC. It codes for CASSSYRTGRNGYTF.

The table lists this clone with a count of one. The gene calls are TRBV28 and TRBJ2-3; 7 nucleotides match TRBD1. Germline assignment: CDR1 MDHEN and CDR2 SYDVKM. V was pared by 6 bases and J by 5 bases, with 8 bases of the junction left unmatched. The CDR3 runs 14 residues. The CDR3 DNA reads as TGTGCCAGCAGCCTCAGGGGGTCGGGAGATACGCAGTATTTT. Amino acid sequence: CASSLRGSGDTQYF.

In nucleotides, the CDR3 is TGTGCCAGCAGCTTGGGTCAGGGGGCCTACAATGAGCAGTTCTTC. This encodes CASSLGQGAYNEQFF. The rearrangement joins TRBV5-6 to TRBJ2-1; 7 bases agree with TRBD1. Germline CDR1 is SGHDT and CDR2 is YYEEEE. The length of the CDR3 is 15 residues. The J segment lost 2 bases and the V segment lost 0 bases, leaving 2 bases of the junction unmatched.

The chain couples TRBV7-2 to TRBJ2-1; D is uncertain. The CDR3 totals 14 residues. CDR1 and CDR2 from the germline V gene are SGHTA and FQGNSA. V was cut by 5 bases and J by 6 bases, with 14 bases left in between. As DNA, the CDR3 is TGTGCCAGCAGCACCGGCGCCAGAGGCAATGAGCAGTTCTTC. Its translation is CASSTGARGNEQFF. Using reference TRBV7-2 and TRBJ2-1 for the parts outside the CDR3, the full variable domain is GAGVSQSPSNKVTEKGKDVELRCDPISGHTALYWYRQSLGQGLEFLIYFQGNSAPDKSGLPSDRFSAERTGGSVSTLTIQRTQQEDSAVYLCASSTGARGNEQFFGPGTRLTVL.

The count of this clone is one. V gene TRBV15 combines with J gene TRBJ1-4, with D unclear. This CDR3 is 15 amino acids long. V lost 3 bases and J 4 bases, leaving 12 bases between the germline ends. Germline CDR1 LNHNV, CDR2 YYDKDF (reference sequence). The CDR3 protein is CATSRSRDINEKLFF. CDR3 nucleotides: TGTGCCACCAGCAGGTCGCGGGATATTAATGAAAAACTGTTTTTT.

This chain joins TRBV9 and TRBJ2-5; TRBD2 agrees at 7 bases. J lost 5 bases, V lost 0 bases, and 7 bases had no gene match. Germline V gene lookup returns CDR1 SGDLS and CDR2 YYNGEE. The CDR3 loop spans 15 amino acids. The CDR3, as DNA: TGTGCCAGCAGCGTAGGGCCAGCGGGAACGGAGACCCAGTACTTC. Protein product: CASSVGPAGTETQYF.

The gene calls are TRBV4-3 and TRBJ2-5; 10 nucleotides align to TRBD2. The CDR3 totals 17 residues. The ends lost 0 bases at V and 2 bases at J; junction bases unmatched: 6. Germline assignment: CDR1 LGHNA and CDR2 YSLEER. CDR3 in amino acids: CASSQDITSGAQETQYF. In nucleotides, the CDR3 is TGCGCCAGCAGCCAAGATATTACTAGCGGGGCTCAAGAGACCCAGTACTTC.

The chain employs TRBV7-9 and TRBJ1-2; 8 positions match TRBD1. The CDR3 consists of 13 residues. V lost 1 base and J lost 8; bases outside the gene matches: 3. Germline values: CDR1 SEHNR, CDR2 FQNEAQ (reference sequence). The CDR3 spells CASSLGTGRGYTF. DNA for the CDR3: TGTGCCAGCAGCTTAGGGACAGGGCGAGGCTACACCTTC.

The chain is built from TRBV5-4 and TRBJ1-2; 9 nucleotides match TRBD1. Germline V gene data show CDR1 as SGHNT and CDR2 as YYREEE (reference sequence). V shed 4 bases, J shed 3 bases, and the junction held 4 bases outside the gene matches. The CDR3 consists of 14 residues. CDR3 DNA sequence: TGTGCCAGCAGCCAAGGGACAGGGCACTATGGCTACACCTTC. It specifies CASSQGTGHYGYTF.

For this clone: Additional DNA sequences in this sample encode the identical CDR3. The chain links TRBV19 to TRBJ1-2; D may be TRBD1 (5 bases). Germline CDR1 and CDR2: LNHDA and SQIVND (reference sequence). The CDR3 runs to 14 residues. Trimming removed 3 bases from V and 3 bases from J, with 11 bases in between. CDR3 sequence (DNA): TGTGCCAGTAGTATCCCCCAGGGTCACTATGGCTACACCTTC. Its protein product is CASSIPQGHYGYTF.

This rearrangement joins TRBV27 to TRBJ2-3; possibly TRBD1 for D (6 bases). Germline values: CDR1 MNHEY, CDR2 SMNVEV (reference sequence). The germline V and J ends were trimmed by 6 bases and 0 bases, with 10 bases remaining between them. There are 14 residues in the CDR3. The CDR3 loop reads CASRRGGSTDTQYF. The DNA of the CDR3 is TGTGCCAGCAGACGAGGGGGTAGCACAGATACGCAGTATTTT.

V usage is TRBV2 and J usage is TRBJ1-1, with TRBD1 matching over 7 bases. Germline lookup yields CDR1 SNHLY and CDR2 FYNNEI. J lost 1 base, V lost 1 base, and 0 bases had no gene match. The CDR3 contains 14 residues. The CDR3 region has the DNA TGTGCCAGCAGTGAAGGGACAGGGAACACTGAAGCTTTCTTT. This translates into CASSEGTGNTEAFF.

The CDR3 DNA reads TGTGCCAGCAGGAGCCGGGACAGAATCTACGAGCAGTACTTC. Amino acids: CASRSRDRIYEQYF. V usage is TRBV2 and J usage is TRBJ2-7, with 7 bases that match TRBD1. CDR1 SNHLY and CDR2 FYNNEI come from the germline V gene. The CDR3 length is 14 residues. Losses at the gene ends were 6 bases for V and 3 bases for J; bases not matched to a gene: 8.

The J gene is TRBJ1-2, the V gene TRBV29-1; 7 nucleotides align to TRBD1. CDR1 SQVTM and CDR2 ANQGSEA come from the germline V gene. The CDR3 length is 14 residues. The V gene end was trimmed by 3 bases and the J gene end by 4 bases; junction bases not matched to a gene: 8. The CDR3 nucleotides read TGCAGCGTTGATGGACAGGTGAATCGCTATGGCTACACCTTC. It is translated as CSVDGQVNRYGYTF.

The chain is built from TRBV4-3 and TRBJ1-2, with TRBD1 matching over 8 bases. V dropped 0 bases and J dropped 8; count of bases not matched to a gene: 5. The V gene's germline CDR1 is LGHNA and CDR2 YSLEER. The CDR3 runs to 14 residues. CDR3 in DNA: TGCGCCAGCAGCCAAGACAGGGGGCTGGGAGGCTACACCTTC. As protein: CASSQDRGLGGYTF.

J is TRBJ2-1 and V is TRBV18; 12 nucleotides match TRBD2. The V gene's germline CDR1 is KGHSH and CDR2 LQKENI. The length of the CDR3 is 16 residues. The ends lost 4 bases at V and 4 bases at J; junction bases unmatched: 5. This CDR3 reads CASSRRTSGEYNEQFF. In DNA, the CDR3 is TGTGCCAGCTCACGGCGGACTAGCGGGGAATACAATGAGCAGTTCTTC.

The chain carries TRBV28 and TRBJ1-4; the D is unclear. Trimming stripped 5 bases from V and 0 bases from J, with 4 bases between. The CDR3 totals 13 residues. Per the germline V gene, CDR1 is MDHEN and CDR2 is SYDVKM. CDR3 sequence reads: CASSPSTNEKLFF. The CDR3 nucleotides are TGTGCCAGCAGTCCATCAACTAATGAAAAACTGTTTTTT.